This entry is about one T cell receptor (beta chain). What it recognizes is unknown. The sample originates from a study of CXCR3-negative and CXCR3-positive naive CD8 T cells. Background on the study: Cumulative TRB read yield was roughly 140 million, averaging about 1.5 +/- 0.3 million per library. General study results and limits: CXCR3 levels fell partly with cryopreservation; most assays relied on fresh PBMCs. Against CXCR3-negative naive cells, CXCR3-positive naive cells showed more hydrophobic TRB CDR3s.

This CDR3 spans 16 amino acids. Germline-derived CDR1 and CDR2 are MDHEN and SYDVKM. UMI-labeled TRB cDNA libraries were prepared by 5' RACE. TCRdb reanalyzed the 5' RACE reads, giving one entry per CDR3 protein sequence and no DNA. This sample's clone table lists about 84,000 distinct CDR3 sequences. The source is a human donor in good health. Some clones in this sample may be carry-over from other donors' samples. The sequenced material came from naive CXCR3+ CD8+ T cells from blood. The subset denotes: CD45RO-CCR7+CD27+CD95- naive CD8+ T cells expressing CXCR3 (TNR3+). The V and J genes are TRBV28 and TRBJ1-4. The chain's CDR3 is CASSFLRQGKAEKLFF. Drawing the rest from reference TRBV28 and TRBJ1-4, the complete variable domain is DVKVTQSSRYLVKRTGEKVFLECVQDMDHENMFWYRQDPGLGLRLIYFSYDVKMKEKGDIPEGYSVSREKKERFSLILESASTNQTSMYLCASSFLRQGKAEKLFFGSGTQLSVL.